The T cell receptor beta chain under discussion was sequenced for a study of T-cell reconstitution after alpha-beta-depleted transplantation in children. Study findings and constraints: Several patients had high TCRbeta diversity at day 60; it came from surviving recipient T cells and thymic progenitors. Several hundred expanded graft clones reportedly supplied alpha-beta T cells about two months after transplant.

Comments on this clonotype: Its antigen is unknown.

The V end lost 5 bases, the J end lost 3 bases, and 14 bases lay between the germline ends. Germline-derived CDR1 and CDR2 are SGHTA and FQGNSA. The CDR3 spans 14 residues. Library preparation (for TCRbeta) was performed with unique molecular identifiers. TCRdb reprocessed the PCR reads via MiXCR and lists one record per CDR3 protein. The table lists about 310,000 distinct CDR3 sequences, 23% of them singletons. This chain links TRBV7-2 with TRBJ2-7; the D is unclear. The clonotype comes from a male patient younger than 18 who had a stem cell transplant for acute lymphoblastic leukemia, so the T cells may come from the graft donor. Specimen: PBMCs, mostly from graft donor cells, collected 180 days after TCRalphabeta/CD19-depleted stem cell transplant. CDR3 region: CASSARAASYEQYF. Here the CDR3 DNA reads TGTGCCAGCAGCGCCCGGGCCGCCAGCTACGAGCAGTACTTC.